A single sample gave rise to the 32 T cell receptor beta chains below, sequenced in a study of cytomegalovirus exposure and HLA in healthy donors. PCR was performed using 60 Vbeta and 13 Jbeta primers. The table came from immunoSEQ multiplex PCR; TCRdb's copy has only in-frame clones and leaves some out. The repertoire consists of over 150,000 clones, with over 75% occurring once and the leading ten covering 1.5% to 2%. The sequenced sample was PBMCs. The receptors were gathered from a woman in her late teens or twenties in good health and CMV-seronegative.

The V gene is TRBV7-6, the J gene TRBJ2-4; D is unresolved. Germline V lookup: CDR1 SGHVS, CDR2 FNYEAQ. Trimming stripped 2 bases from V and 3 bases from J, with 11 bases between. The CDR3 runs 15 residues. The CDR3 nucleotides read TGTGCCAGCAGCTTACCCCCCCCTGTCAAAAACATTCAGTACTTC. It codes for CASSLPPPVKNIQYF.

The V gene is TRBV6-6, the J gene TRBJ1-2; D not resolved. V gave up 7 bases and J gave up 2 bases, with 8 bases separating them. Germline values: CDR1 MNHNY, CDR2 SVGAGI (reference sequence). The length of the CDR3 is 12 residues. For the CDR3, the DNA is TGTGCCAGCACCCCGGGAAACTATGGCTACACCTTC. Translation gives CASTPGNYGYTF.

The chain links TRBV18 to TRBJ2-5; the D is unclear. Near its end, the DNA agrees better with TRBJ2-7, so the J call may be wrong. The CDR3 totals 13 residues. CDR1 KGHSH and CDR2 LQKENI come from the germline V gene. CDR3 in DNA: TGTGCCAGCTCACCTCCGAGCTCCTACGAGCAGTACTTC. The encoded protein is CASSPPSSYEQYF.

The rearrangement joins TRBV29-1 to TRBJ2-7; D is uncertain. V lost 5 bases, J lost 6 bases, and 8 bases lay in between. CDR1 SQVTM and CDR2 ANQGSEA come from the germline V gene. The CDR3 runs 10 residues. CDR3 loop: CSVSLGEQYF. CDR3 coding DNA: TGCAGCGTTTCCCTCGGCGAGCAGTACTTC.

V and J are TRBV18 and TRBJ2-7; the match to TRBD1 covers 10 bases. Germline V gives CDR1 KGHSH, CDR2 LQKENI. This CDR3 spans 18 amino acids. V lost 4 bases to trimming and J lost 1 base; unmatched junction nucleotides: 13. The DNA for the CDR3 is TGTGCCAGCTCACACACCCAACCAGGGACAGGGGCTTCCTACGAGCAGTACTTC. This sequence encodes CASSHTQPGTGASYEQYF. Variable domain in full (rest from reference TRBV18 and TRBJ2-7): NAGVMQNPRHLVRRRGQEARLRCSPMKGHSHVYWYRQLPEEGLKFMVYLQKENIIDESGMPKERFSAEFPKEGPSILRIQQVVRGDSAAYFCASSHTQPGTGASYEQYFGPGTRLTVT.

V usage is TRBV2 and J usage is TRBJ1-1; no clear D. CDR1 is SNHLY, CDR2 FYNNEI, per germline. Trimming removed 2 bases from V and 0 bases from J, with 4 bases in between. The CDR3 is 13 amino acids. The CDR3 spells CASSEYMNTEAFF. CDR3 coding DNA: TGTGCCAGCAGTGAATATATGAACACTGAAGCTTTCTTT.

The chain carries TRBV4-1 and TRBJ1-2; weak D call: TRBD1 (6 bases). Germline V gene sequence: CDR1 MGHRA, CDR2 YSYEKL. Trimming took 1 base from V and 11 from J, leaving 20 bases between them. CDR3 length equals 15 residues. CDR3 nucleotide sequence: TGCGCCAGCAGCCAAGCCACAGGGTTCTCGGGAGGATACACCTTC. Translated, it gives CASSQATGFSGGYTF.

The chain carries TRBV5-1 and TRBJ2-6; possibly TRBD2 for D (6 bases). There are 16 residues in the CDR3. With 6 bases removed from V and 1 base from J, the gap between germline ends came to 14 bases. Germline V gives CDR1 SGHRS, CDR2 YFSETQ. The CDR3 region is CASKSDGGSGANVLTF. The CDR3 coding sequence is TGCGCCAGCAAGTCTGACGGAGGGTCTGGGGCCAACGTCCTGACTTTC.

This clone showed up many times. The CDR3 coding sequence is TGTGCCAGCAGCCAACAGGTTTCCTACGAGCAGTACTTC. Its translation is CASSQQVSYEQYF. The chain uses TRBV7-9 and TRBJ2-7, with D perhaps TRBD1 (5 bases). Trimming pared 5 bases from V and 1 base from J, leaving 9 bases between. Germline CDR1 and CDR2: SEHNR and FQNEAQ (reference sequence). The CDR3 is 13 residues long.

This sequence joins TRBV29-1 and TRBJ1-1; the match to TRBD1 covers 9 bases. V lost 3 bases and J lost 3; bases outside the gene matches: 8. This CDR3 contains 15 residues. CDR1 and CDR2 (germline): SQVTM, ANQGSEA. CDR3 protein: CSVERRDRVDTEAFF. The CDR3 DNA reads TGCAGCGTTGAGAGGAGGGACAGGGTGGACACTGAAGCTTTCTTT.

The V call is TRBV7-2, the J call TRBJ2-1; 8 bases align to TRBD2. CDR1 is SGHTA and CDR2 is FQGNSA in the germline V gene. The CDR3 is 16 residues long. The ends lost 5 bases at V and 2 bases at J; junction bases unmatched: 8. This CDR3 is CASSPSSRGAYNEQFF. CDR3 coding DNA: TGTGCCAGCAGCCCGTCGTCGCGGGGGGCCTACAATGAGCAGTTCTTC.

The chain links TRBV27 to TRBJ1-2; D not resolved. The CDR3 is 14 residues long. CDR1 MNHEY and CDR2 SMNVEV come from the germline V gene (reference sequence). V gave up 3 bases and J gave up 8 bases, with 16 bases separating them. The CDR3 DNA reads TGTGCCAGCAGTTTTTTGAGACACCCGGGGGGCTACACCTTC. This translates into CASSFLRHPGGYTF.

CDR3 bases: TGTGCCACCAGCAGAGCGGAGACAGCCTATGGCTACACCTTC. Its translation is CATSRAETAYGYTF. The J gene is TRBJ1-2, the V gene TRBV15, with D possibly TRBD1 on 5 matching bases. Germline V gene sequence: CDR1 LNHNV, CDR2 YYDKDF (reference sequence). Trimming removed 1 base at V and 4 bases at J, with 10 bases between. There are 14 residues in the CDR3.

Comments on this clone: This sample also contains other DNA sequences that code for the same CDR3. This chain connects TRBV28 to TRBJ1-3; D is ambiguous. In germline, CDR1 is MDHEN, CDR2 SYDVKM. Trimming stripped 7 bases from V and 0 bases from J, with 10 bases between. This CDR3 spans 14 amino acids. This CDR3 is CASTPGGSGNTIYF. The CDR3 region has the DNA TGTGCCAGCACCCCAGGAGGCTCTGGAAACACCATATATTTT.

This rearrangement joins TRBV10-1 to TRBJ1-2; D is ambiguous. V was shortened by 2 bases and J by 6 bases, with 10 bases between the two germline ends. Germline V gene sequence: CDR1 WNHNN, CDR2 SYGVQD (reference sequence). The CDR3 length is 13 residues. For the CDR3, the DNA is TGCGCCAGCAGTGAGAGGAGGATCGATGGCTACACCTTC. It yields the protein CASSERRIDGYTF.

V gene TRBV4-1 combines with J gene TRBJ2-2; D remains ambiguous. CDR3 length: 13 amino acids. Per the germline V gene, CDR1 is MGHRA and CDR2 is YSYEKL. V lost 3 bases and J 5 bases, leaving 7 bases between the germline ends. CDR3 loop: CASSHPQTGELFF. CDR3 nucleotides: TGCGCCAGCAGCCATCCACAGACCGGGGAGCTGTTTTTT.

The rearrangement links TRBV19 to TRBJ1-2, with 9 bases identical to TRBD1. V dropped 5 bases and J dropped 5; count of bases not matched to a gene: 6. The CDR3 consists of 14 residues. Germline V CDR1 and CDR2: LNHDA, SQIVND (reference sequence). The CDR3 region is CASSPRQGGYGYTF. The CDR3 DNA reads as TGTGCCAGTAGTCCCCGACAGGGGGGATATGGCTACACCTTC.

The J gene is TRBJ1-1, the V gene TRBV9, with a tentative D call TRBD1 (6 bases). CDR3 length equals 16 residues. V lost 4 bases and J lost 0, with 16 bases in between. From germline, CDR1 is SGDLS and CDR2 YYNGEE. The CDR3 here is CASSPGVALMNTEAFF. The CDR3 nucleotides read TGTGCCAGCAGCCCAGGGGTCGCATTAATGAACACTGAAGCTTTCTTT. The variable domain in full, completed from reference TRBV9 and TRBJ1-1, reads DSGVTQTPKHLITATGQRVTLRCSPRSGDLSVYWYQQSLDQGLQFLIQYYNGEERAKGNILERFSAQQFPDLHSELNLSSLELGDSALYFCASSPGVALMNTEAFFGQGTRLTVV.

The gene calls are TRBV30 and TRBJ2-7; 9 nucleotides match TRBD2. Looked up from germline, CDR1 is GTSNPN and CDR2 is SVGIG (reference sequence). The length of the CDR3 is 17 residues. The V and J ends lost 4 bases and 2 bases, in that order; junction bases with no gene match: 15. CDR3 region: CAWKARSSGRFAYEQYF. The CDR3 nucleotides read TGTGCCTGGAAAGCGCGGTCAAGCGGGAGGTTCGCCTACGAGCAGTACTTC.

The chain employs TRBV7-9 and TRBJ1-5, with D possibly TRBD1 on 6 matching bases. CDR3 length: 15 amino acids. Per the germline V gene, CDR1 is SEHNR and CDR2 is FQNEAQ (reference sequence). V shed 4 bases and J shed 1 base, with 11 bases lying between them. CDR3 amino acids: CASSSTDRSNQPQHF. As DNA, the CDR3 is TGTGCCAGCAGCTCTACAGACAGGAGCAATCAGCCCCAGCATTTT.

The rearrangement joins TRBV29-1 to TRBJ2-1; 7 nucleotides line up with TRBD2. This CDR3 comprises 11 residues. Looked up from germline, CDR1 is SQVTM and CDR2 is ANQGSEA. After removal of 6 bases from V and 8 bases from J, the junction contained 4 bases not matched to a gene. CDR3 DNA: TGCAGCGTGGGGACTACGTATGAGCAGTTCTTC. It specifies CSVGTTYEQFF.

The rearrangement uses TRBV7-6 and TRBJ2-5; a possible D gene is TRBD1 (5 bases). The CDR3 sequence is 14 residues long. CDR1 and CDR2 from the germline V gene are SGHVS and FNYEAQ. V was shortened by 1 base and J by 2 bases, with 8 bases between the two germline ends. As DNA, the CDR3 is TGTGCCAGCAGCTTAGGACAGACACAAGAGACCCAGTACTTC. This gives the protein CASSLGQTQETQYF.

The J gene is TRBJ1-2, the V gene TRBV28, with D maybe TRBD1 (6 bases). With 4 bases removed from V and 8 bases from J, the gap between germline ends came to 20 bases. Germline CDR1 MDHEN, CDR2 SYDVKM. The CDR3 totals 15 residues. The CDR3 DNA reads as TGTGCCAGCAGTTGGGGAAGGGGGTGGTCGGACGGCTACACCTTC. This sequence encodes CASSWGRGWSDGYTF.

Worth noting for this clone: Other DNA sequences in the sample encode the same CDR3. CDR3 sequence reads: CASSLGGGYNEQFF. The CDR3 DNA is TGCGCCAGCAGCTTGGGGGGGGGCTACAATGAGCAGTTCTTC. The gene calls are TRBV5-1 and TRBJ2-1, with 7 bases aligning to TRBD2. The CDR3 is 14 amino acids. Trimming took 0 bases from V and 3 from J; bases not matched to a gene: 0. Per germline, CDR1 SGHRS and CDR2 YFSETQ.

CDR3 bases: TGTGCCAGCTCACCACGTGGCAGGGGTTCTACAGGGAACACTGAAGCTTTCTTT. Amino acid sequence: CASSPRGRGSTGNTEAFF. This chain uses TRBV18 with TRBJ1-1; D is possibly TRBD1 (6 bases). The CDR3 has 18 amino acids. The germline V and J ends were trimmed by 1 base and 1 base, with 19 bases remaining between them. Germline lookup yields CDR1 KGHSH and CDR2 LQKENI.

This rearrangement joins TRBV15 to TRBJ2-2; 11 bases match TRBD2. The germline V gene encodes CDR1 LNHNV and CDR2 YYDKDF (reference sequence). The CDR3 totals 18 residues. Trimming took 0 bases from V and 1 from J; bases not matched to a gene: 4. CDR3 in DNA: TGTGCCACCAGCAGAGATCCTAGCGGGAGGTTGAACACCGGGGAGCTGTTTTTT. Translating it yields CATSRDPSGRLNTGELFF.

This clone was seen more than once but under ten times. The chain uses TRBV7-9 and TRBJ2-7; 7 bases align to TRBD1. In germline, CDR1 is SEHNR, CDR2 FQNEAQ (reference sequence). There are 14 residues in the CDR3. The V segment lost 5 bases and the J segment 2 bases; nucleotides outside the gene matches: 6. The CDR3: CASSTGTDAYEQYF. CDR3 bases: TGTGCCAGCAGCACCGGGACAGATGCCTACGAGCAGTACTTC.

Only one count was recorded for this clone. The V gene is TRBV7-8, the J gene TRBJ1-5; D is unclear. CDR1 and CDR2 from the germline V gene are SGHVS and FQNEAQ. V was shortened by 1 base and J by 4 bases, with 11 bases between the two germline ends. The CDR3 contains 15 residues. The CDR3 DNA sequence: TGTGCCAGCAGCTTAGAGTTGATGAGGAATCAGCCCCAGCATTTT. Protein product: CASSLELMRNQPQHF.

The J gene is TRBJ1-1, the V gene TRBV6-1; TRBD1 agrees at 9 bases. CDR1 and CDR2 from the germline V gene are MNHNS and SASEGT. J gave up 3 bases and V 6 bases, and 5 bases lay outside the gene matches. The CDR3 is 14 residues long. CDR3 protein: CASSLTGGDTEAFF. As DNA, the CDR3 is TGTGCCAGCAGCCTAACAGGGGGCGACACTGAAGCTTTCTTT.

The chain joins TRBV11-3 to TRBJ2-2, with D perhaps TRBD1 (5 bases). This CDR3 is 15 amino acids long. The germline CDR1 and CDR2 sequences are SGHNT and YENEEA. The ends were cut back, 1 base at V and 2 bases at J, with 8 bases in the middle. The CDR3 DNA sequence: TGTGCCAGCAGCTTAGGACAGTATAACACCGGGGAGCTGTTTTTT. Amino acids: CASSLGQYNTGELFF.

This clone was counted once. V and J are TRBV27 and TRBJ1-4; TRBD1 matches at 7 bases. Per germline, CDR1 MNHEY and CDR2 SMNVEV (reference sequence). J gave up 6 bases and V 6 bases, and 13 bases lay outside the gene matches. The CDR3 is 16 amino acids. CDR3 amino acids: CASSSRSGQPYEKLFF. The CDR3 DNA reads TGTGCCAGCAGCTCTCGTTCGGGACAGCCTTATGAAAAACTGTTTTTT.

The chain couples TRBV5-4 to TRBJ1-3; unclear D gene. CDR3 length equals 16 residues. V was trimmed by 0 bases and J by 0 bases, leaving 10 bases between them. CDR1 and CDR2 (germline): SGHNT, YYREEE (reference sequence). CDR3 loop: CASSLGPGNSGNTIYF. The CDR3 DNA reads TGTGCCAGCAGCTTGGGACCGGGAAACTCTGGAAACACCATATATTTT.